The 23 T cell receptor beta chains given below trace back to one sample, sequenced in a study of shared clonotypes between healthy human individuals (dated by TCRdb to between 2020 and 2021). The library came from the immunoSEQ multiplex PCR assay. TCRdb stores this immuneACCESS table with in-frame sequences only. Part of the clones is absent; in the studies checked, under half of the shortfall reflects unresolved V genes, and no reason is known for the rest. This sample is represented by roughly 600,000 clones; more than 95% of them were singletons. The top ten constitute approximately 0.33% of the sample. For the CD8 naive samples, CD45RO-negative cells were positively selected for CCR7, yielding a CD45RA+CCR7+ population from which TemRA cells were excluded. Material: naive CD8+ T cells sorted from blood. The sample's cell subset or site label, decoded: CD45RA+CCR7+. The receptors stem from a man younger than 40 in good health.

Details on this clone: Other DNA sequences of this sample code for an identical CDR3. The V and J genes are TRBV5-1 and TRBJ2-3; the D is unclear. Germline assignment: CDR1 SGHRS and CDR2 YFSETQ. The CDR3 length is 11 residues. Trimming took off 0 bases at V and 6 bases at J, with 2 bases between the two ends. CDR3 residues: CASSLGDTQYF. CDR3 DNA: TGCGCCAGCAGCTTGGGGGATACGCAGTATTTT.

This chain joins TRBV12-5 and TRBJ2-1; no clear D. The CDR3 loop spans 15 amino acids. Germline V lookup: CDR1 LGHNT, CDR2 FRNRAP. V dropped 3 bases and J dropped 0 bases, with 9 bases sitting between them. The CDR3: CASGFTISSYNEQFF. CDR3 sequence (DNA): TGTGCTAGTGGTTTCACCATTAGCTCCTACAATGAGCAGTTCTTC. The whole variable domain, filled in from reference TRBV12-5 and TRBJ2-1, reads DARVTQTPRHKVTEMGQEVTMRCQPILGHNTVFWYRQTMMQGLELLAYFRNRAPLDDSGMPKDRFSAEMPDATLATLKIQPSEPRDSAVYFCASGFTISSYNEQFFGPGTRLTVL.

Details on this clone: Germline is not matched at one junction end, which may reflect a read error. This chain joins TRBV7-7 and TRBJ2-5; 13 bases match TRBD2. Germline V gene data show CDR1 as SSHAT and CDR2 as FNYEAQ (reference sequence). The CDR3 runs to 15 residues. The chain's CDR3 is CASSRTSGSQETQYF. Here the CDR3 DNA reads TGTGCTAGCAGCCGGACTAGCGGGAGCCAAGAGACCCAGTACTTC. Full variable domain (outside the CDR3, taken from reference TRBV7-7 and TRBJ2-5): GAGVSQSPRYKVTKRGQDVTLRCDPISSHATLYWYQQALGQGPEFLTYFNYEAQPDKSGLPSDRFSAERPEGSISTLTIQRTEQRDSAMYRCASSRTSGSQETQYFGPGTRLLVL.

The chain carries TRBV29-1 and TRBJ1-2; no firm D call. CDR3 size: 13 residues. Germline values: CDR1 SQVTM, CDR2 ANQGSEA. Deletions cut 7 bases from V and 4 bases from J, with 16 bases between. The CDR3 region is CSGTEGLGYGYTF. As DNA, the CDR3 is TGCAGCGGGACTGAAGGGCTGGGCTATGGCTACACCTTC.

The chain is built from TRBV28 and TRBJ2-1, with 12 bases aligning to TRBD2. After removal of 5 bases from V and 2 bases from J, the junction contained 13 bases not matched to a gene. The germline gives CDR1 MDHEN, CDR2 SYDVKM. The CDR3 has 19 amino acids. The CDR3 nucleotides are TGTGCCAGCAGTGACCCGACTAGCGGGAGAGCGTCTCCCTACAATGAGCAGTTCTTC. Its protein product is CASSDPTSGRASPYNEQFF.

The rearrangement uses TRBV15 and TRBJ2-7, with TRBD1 matching over 7 bases. This CDR3 has 15 amino acids. Trimming at V came to 3 bases and at J to 0 bases, leaving 5 bases not matched to a gene. Germline assignment: CDR1 LNHNV and CDR2 YYDKDF (reference sequence). CDR3 nucleotides: TGTGCCACCAGCAGGGACAGGTCAACCTCCTACGAGCAGTACTTC. Translating it yields CATSRDRSTSYEQYF.

This chain connects TRBV9 to TRBJ2-1; 7 positions agree with TRBD1. Germline V gene data show CDR1 as SGDLS and CDR2 as YYNGEE. The ends lost 3 bases at V and 7 bases at J; junction bases unmatched: 7. This CDR3 has 14 amino acids. CDR3 sequence reads: CASSEGGGINEQFF. The CDR3 DNA reads TGTGCCAGCAGCGAAGGGGGCGGAATAAATGAGCAGTTCTTC.

J is TRBJ2-1 and V is TRBV4-1; 7 bases match TRBD1. The J segment lost 6 bases and the V segment lost 5 bases, leaving 4 bases of the junction unmatched. CDR3 length equals 13 residues. The germline V gene encodes CDR1 MGHRA and CDR2 YSYEKL. Here the CDR3 DNA reads TGCGCCAGCAGCTGGGACAGACCCAATGAGCAGTTCTTC. Translating it yields CASSWDRPNEQFF.

The CDR3 protein is CASKGPSLGGAEQYF. The CDR3 DNA is TGTGCCAGCAAGGGGCCTTCCTTGGGGGGGGCCGAGCAGTACTTC. This rearrangement joins TRBV28 to TRBJ2-7; perhaps TRBD2 as D (7 bases). The V gene's germline CDR1 is MDHEN and CDR2 SYDVKM. The length of the CDR3 is 15 residues. V was cut by 7 bases and J by 6 bases, with 22 bases left in between.

The chain carries TRBV7-9 and TRBJ2-7, with a tentative D call TRBD2 (6 bases). Germline V gene sequence: CDR1 SEHNR, CDR2 FQNEAQ (reference sequence). This CDR3 contains 15 residues. The germline V and J ends were trimmed by 0 bases and 1 base, with 10 bases remaining between them. CDR3 sequence reads: CASSLAGAGSYEQYF. The CDR3 nucleotides are TGTGCCAGCAGCTTAGCTGGTGCGGGATCCTACGAGCAGTACTTC.

The rearrangement uses TRBV29-1 and TRBJ1-4; D not resolved. The germline V and J ends were trimmed by 4 bases and 8 bases, with 17 bases remaining between them. The CDR3 length is 14 residues. From germline, CDR1 is SQVTM and CDR2 ANQGSEA. Here the CDR3 reads CSVGVGGIGEKLFF. CDR3 sequence (DNA): TGCAGCGTTGGGGTGGGAGGGATCGGAGAAAAACTGTTTTTT.

This chain joins TRBV29-1 and TRBJ2-5, with TRBD2 matching over 8 bases. CDR1 is SQVTM and CDR2 is ANQGSEA in the germline V gene. Unmatched junction bases numbered 1, after V lost 6 bases and J lost 1 base. This CDR3 is 12 amino acids long. CDR3 loop: CSVTSGQETQYF. Here the CDR3 DNA reads TGCAGCGTAACTAGCGGCCAAGAGACCCAGTACTTC.

In the case of this clone: The same CDR3 arises from other DNA sequences in this sample as well. V is TRBV6-5 and J is TRBJ1-1; D is unclear. CDR3 length equals 14 residues. Trimming cost V 0 bases and J 0 bases, with 5 bases left between them. Germline CDR1 reads MNHEY; CDR2 reads SVGAGI. CDR3 sequence reads: CASSYSGLNTEAFF. The CDR3, as DNA: TGTGCCAGCAGTTACTCCGGTTTGAACACTGAAGCTTTCTTT.

This clone is a singleton in its sample. The chain is built from TRBV5-1 and TRBJ2-3; tentative D call: TRBD2 (6 bases). Germline V gives CDR1 SGHRS, CDR2 YFSETQ. This CDR3 has 16 amino acids. V was clipped by 0 bases and J by 3 bases, with 14 bases between them. The CDR3 reads CASSLGGTENTDTQYF. For the CDR3, the DNA is TGCGCCAGCAGCTTGGGAGGGACTGAAAATACAGATACGCAGTATTTT. Supplemented by reference TRBV5-1 and TRBJ2-3, the full variable domain reads KAGVTQTPRYLIKTRGQQVTLSCSPISGHRSVSWYQQTPGQGLQFLFEYFSETQRNKGNFPGRFSGRQFSNSRSEMNVSTLELGDSALYLCASSLGGTENTDTQYFGPGTRLTVL.

V gene TRBV5-4 combines with J gene TRBJ2-3; no firm D call. CDR1 is SGHNT, CDR2 YYREEE, per germline (reference sequence). This CDR3 has 14 amino acids. Trimming removed 3 bases at V and 9 bases at J, with 17 bases between. CDR3 nucleotide sequence: TGTGCCAGCAGCTCCCTAGAAGGAATCTGGACGCAGTATTTT. It codes for CASSSLEGIWTQYF.

The rearrangement links TRBV5-6 to TRBJ2-1; unclear D gene. V lost 2 bases, J lost 0 bases, and 9 bases lay in between. The CDR3 totals 15 residues. The germline gives CDR1 SGHDT, CDR2 YYEEEE. CDR3 protein: CASSLPRSSYNEQFF. CDR3 nucleotide sequence: TGTGCCAGCAGCTTACCCAGGAGCTCCTACAATGAGCAGTTCTTC.

In its sample, this clone was seen once. The chain employs TRBV30 and TRBJ1-5; TRBD1 aligns across 7 bases. Germline lookup yields CDR1 GTSNPN and CDR2 SVGIG (reference sequence). The CDR3 sequence is 14 residues long. After removal of 1 base from V and 4 bases from J, the junction contained 4 bases not matched to a gene. This CDR3 reads CAWSAGQSNQPQHF. The CDR3 bases are TGTGCCTGGAGTGCGGGACAGTCGAATCAGCCCCAGCATTTT.

V and J are TRBV9 and TRBJ2-3, with D uncertain. V was cut by 4 bases and J by 4 bases, with 7 bases left in between. The V gene's germline CDR1 is SGDLS and CDR2 YYNGEE. The length of the CDR3 is 12 residues. The CDR3 spells CASSSNSDTQYF. CDR3 nucleotides: TGTGCCAGCAGCTCGAACTCAGATACGCAGTATTTT.

The gene calls are TRBV2 and TRBJ2-1; TRBD1 is a possible D gene (6 bases). CDR3 length: 17 amino acids. With 1 base removed from V and 8 bases from J, the gap between germline ends came to 21 bases. The germline CDR1 and CDR2 sequences are SNHLY and FYNNEI. The CDR3 loop reads CASSEEADRYLVDEQFF. CDR3 nucleotides: TGTGCCAGCAGTGAAGAAGCTGACAGGTACCTGGTGGATGAGCAGTTCTTC.

This clone came up once. The chain couples TRBV4-1 to TRBJ2-7; D is unresolved. Germline V gene sequence: CDR1 MGHRA, CDR2 YSYEKL. The germline V and J ends were trimmed by 0 bases and 0 bases, with 9 bases remaining between them. The CDR3 totals 15 residues. CDR3 DNA: TGCGCCAGCAGCCAAGAGGTAGCTCCCTCCTACGAGCAGTACTTC. This encodes CASSQEVAPSYEQYF.

The rearrangement joins TRBV4-3 to TRBJ2-7; D ambiguous. Germline loops: CDR1 LGHNA, CDR2 YSLEER. V dropped 0 bases and J dropped 2 bases, with 11 bases sitting between them. This CDR3 region has 15 residues. The CDR3, as DNA: TGCGCCAGCAGCCAAGATGGTCTAGGCCCCTACGAGCAGTACTTC. Its translation: CASSQDGLGPYEQYF.

The gene calls are TRBV2 and TRBJ1-2; D is possibly TRBD1 (5 bases). V was trimmed by 9 bases and J by 6 bases, leaving 14 bases between them. The V gene's germline CDR1 is SNHLY and CDR2 FYNNEI. The CDR3 sequence is 12 residues long. In DNA, the CDR3 is TGTGCCAGTAGGGGTACAGTCCATGGCTACACCTTC. It translates to CASRGTVHGYTF.

This clone occurred once. This chain joins TRBV4-3 and TRBJ2-1; D is unclear. Germline assignment: CDR1 LGHNA and CDR2 YSLEER. This CDR3 spans 13 amino acids. V was trimmed by 3 bases and J by 7 bases, leaving 10 bases between them. The CDR3 loop reads CASSQAPVNEQFF. CDR3 bases: TGCGCCAGCAGCCAGGCCCCGGTGAATGAGCAGTTCTTC.